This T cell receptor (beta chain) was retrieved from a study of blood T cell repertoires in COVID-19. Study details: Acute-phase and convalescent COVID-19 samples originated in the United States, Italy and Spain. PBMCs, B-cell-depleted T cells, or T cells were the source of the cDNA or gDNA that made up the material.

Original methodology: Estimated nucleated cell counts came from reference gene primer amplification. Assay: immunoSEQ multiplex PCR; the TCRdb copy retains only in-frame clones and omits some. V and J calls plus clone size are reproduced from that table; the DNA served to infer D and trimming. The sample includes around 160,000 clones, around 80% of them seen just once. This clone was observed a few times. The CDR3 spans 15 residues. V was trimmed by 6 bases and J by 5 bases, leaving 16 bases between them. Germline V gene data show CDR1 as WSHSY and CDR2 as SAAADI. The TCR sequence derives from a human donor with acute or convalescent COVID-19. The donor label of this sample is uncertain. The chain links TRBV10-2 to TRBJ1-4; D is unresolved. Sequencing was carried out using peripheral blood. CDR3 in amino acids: CASRETGSLNEKLFF. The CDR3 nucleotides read TGCGCCAGCAGAGAAACCGGGAGTTTAAATGAAAAACTGTTTTTT.